The present TCR beta chain was sequenced within a study of human T cells and chemical hapten exposure. Study as a whole: Variation in per-sample TCR yields came mainly from small pooled library volume differences.

Germline CDR1 is MNHEY and CDR2 is SVGAGI. The CDR3 extends over 16 amino acids. Unmatched junction bases numbered 9, after V lost 2 bases and J lost 7 bases. Turning to this clonotype: Antigen unknown.

Overall study results and limits: Patch test score was positively correlated with the counts of PT1 expanded TCRs.

Per the authors' pipeline: Sample TCR totals centred on a median of approximately 96,000, ranging 23,224 to 690,600. TCRdb re-called the RACE reads with MiXCR, one entry per CDR3 protein. TCRdb's processing, not the study's, gives the V and J calls here. The sample consists of 150,000 or so distinct CDR3 sequences, roughly 15% of them appearing once. Described time point: patch test 1, 2 weeks after DPC sensitization. The treatment here: therapeutic diphenylcyclopropenone sensitization with weekly scalp DPC. This clonotype was obtained from a woman in her twenties or thirties with alopecia areata. Some clones in this sample may be carry-over from other donors' samples. The rearrangement uses TRBV6-5 and TRBJ1-4; TRBD1 agrees at 8 bases. The sequences come from whole blood, collected in connection with sensitization to the hapten diphenylcyclopropenone (DPC). For the CDR3, the DNA is TGTGCCAGCAGTTACGTCGGACAGGGCAGCGGTGAAAAACTGTTTTTT. As protein: CASSYVGQGSGEKLFF.